These 31 T cell receptor beta chains share one sample of origin, sequenced in a study of blood T cell repertoires in COVID-19. Libraries were prepared by immunoSEQ multiplex PCR; TCRdb keeps only in-frame clonotypes and omits some of them. The sample has 150,000 to 200,000 clones, 75% to 90% seen once. The sample taken for sequencing was peripheral blood. The origin of the receptors is a human donor with active or convalescent COVID-19. The donor label of this sample is uncertain.

This clone showed up just once. V gene TRBV4-2 combines with J gene TRBJ2-1; 9 nucleotides line up with TRBD2. Germline loops: CDR1 LGHNA, CDR2 YNFKEQ. This CDR3 has 16 amino acids. V trimming: 0 bases; J trimming: 10 bases; junction bases outside the gene matches: 10. The CDR3 bases are TGTGCCAGCAGCCAAGACCCGCGGGGGGGCCCCGGGGAGCAGTTCTTC. Translation: CASSQDPRGGPGEQFF.

The rearrangement joins TRBV10-1 to TRBJ2-1; 11 bases map to TRBD2. CDR1 is WNHNN and CDR2 is SYGVQD in the germline V gene (reference sequence). There are 14 residues in the CDR3. CDR3 in amino acids: CADEGLAVNHEQFF. As DNA, the CDR3 is TGCGCAGATGAGGGACTAGCGGTAAACCATGAGCAGTTCTTC.

The genes are TRBV6-1 and TRBJ2-2; tentative D call: TRBD2 (5 bases). The CDR3 covers 16 residues. The germline gives CDR1 MNHNS, CDR2 SASEGT. Trimming removed 4 bases at V and 4 bases at J, with 16 bases between. The CDR3 sequence is CASSAWGETPTGELFF. The DNA for the CDR3 is TGTGCCAGCAGTGCTTGGGGAGAGACCCCCACCGGGGAGCTGTTTTTT.

The V and J genes are TRBV3-1 (or the pseudogene TRBV3-2) and TRBJ2-1; TRBD1 might be the D (8 bases). Germline CDR1 reads LGHDT; CDR2 reads YNNKEL (reference sequence). This CDR3 is 13 amino acids long. The V gene lost 2 bases and the J gene lost 9 bases, with 11 bases spanning the gap. CDR3 in amino acids: CASSQYRGGEQFF. In nucleotides, the CDR3 is TGTGCCAGCAGCCAATACAGGGGGGGTGAGCAGTTCTTC.

The CDR3 is CATSRDPGTGEEKLFF. For the CDR3, the DNA is TGTGCCACCAGCAGAGATCCTGGGACAGGGGAGGAAAAACTGTTTTTT. The chain combines TRBV15 with TRBJ1-4; 10 nucleotides line up with TRBD1. Germline V lookup: CDR1 LNHNV, CDR2 YYDKDF (reference sequence). The J segment lost 8 bases and the V segment lost 0 bases, leaving 6 bases of the junction unmatched. The CDR3 runs 16 residues.

The chain employs TRBV28 and TRBJ2-2; 10 bases line up with TRBD2. The CDR3 is made up of 16 amino acids. J lost 5 bases, V lost 7 bases, and 10 bases had no gene match. The germline V gene encodes CDR1 MDHEN and CDR2 SYDVKM. CDR3 region: CASIIGGLALTGELFF. The DNA for the CDR3 is TGTGCCAGCATCATAGGGGGACTAGCGTTGACCGGGGAGCTGTTTTTT.

This chain joins TRBV19 and TRBJ2-3; D may be TRBD1 (7 bases). The V gene lost 4 bases and the J gene lost 2 bases, with 28 bases spanning the gap. The CDR3 covers 20 residues. Germline V CDR1 and CDR2: LNHDA, SQIVND (reference sequence). Written as DNA, the CDR3 is TGTGCCAGTAGTAACGGATTGGGTCTCAGGGGGGACCGTGACACAGATACGCAGTATTTT. Translating gives CASSNGLGLRGDRDTDTQYF.

The chain joins TRBV7-9 to TRBJ1-1; D is possibly TRBD1 (5 bases). The CDR3 loop spans 14 amino acids. Germline values: CDR1 SEHNR, CDR2 FQNEAQ (reference sequence). Deletions cut 5 bases from V and 2 bases from J, with 12 bases between. The CDR3 loop is CASSQGGVNTEAFF. CDR3 nucleotides: TGTGCCAGCAGCCAGGGCGGGGTCAACACTGAAGCTTTCTTT. Based on the CDR3 plus reference TRBV7-9 and TRBJ1-1, the full variable domain is DTGVSQNPRHKITKRGQNVTFRCDPISEHNRLYWYRQTLGQGPEFLTYFQNEAQLEKSRLLSDRFSAERPKGSFSTLEIQRTEQGDSAMYLCASSQGGVNTEAFFGQGTRLTVV.

The chain employs TRBV4-3 and TRBJ2-7; D might be TRBD1 (6 bases). This CDR3 is built from 15 residues. The germline gives CDR1 LGHNA, CDR2 YSLEER. Trimming removed 2 bases at V and 3 bases at J, with 14 bases between. This CDR3 reads CASSQYLDRLYEQYF. The CDR3 coding sequence is TGCGCCAGCAGCCAATATTTGGACAGACTCTACGAGCAGTACTTC.

The chain has TRBV9 and TRBJ1-1; D might be TRBD1 (5 bases). Per germline, CDR1 SGDLS and CDR2 YYNGEE. The CDR3 length is 14 residues. Trimming cost V 4 bases and J 8 bases, with 18 bases left between them. CDR3 bases: TGTGCCAGCAGCCTCTCATCTCAGACAGTCGAAGCTTTCTTT. Translated, it gives CASSLSSQTVEAFF.

The chain has TRBV20-1 and TRBJ2-1; D remains ambiguous. CDR3 length equals 11 residues. Trimming pared 1 base from V and 13 bases from J, leaving 11 bases between. CDR1 is DFQATT and CDR2 is SNEGSKA in the germline V gene (reference sequence). The CDR3 loop reads CSARAGLAQFF. The CDR3 DNA follows: TGCAGTGCTAGAGCTGGGCTTGCTCAGTTCTTC.

This clone occurred many times. This chain links TRBV3-1 (or the pseudogene TRBV3-2) with TRBJ1-1; D is perhaps TRBD1 (5 bases). CDR3 length: 13 residues. The ends were cut back, 3 bases at V and 4 bases at J, with 9 bases in the middle. Germline CDR1 is LGHDT and CDR2 is YNNKEL (reference sequence). The CDR3 loop reads CASSHWGGTEAFF. The CDR3 coding sequence is TGTGCCAGCAGCCACTGGGGGGGCACTGAAGCTTTCTTT.

The genes are TRBV9 and TRBJ2-1; D gene uncertain. The V gene lost 4 bases and the J gene lost 0 bases, with 17 bases spanning the gap. CDR1 SGDLS and CDR2 YYNGEE come from the germline V gene. CDR3 size: 17 residues. The CDR3 loop is CASSQFVQQSSYNEQFF. CDR3 bases: TGTGCCAGCAGCCAATTCGTACAGCAGAGCTCCTACAATGAGCAGTTCTTC.

This clone was detected a few times. This chain uses TRBV3-1 (or the pseudogene TRBV3-2) with TRBJ1-5; 9 positions agree with TRBD1. Germline loops: CDR1 LGHDT, CDR2 YNNKEL (reference sequence). The CDR3 totals 15 residues. Trimming took 1 base from V and 6 from J; bases not matched to a gene: 4. In nucleotides, the CDR3 is TGTGCCAGCAGCCAAGGGACAGGGGAGAGTCAGCCCCAGCATTTT. This encodes CASSQGTGESQPQHF.

The chain is built from TRBV9 and TRBJ2-5, with 7 bases lining up with TRBD2. The CDR3 has 14 amino acids. V lost 2 bases, J lost 2 bases, and 3 bases stayed unmatched. CDR1 and CDR2 (germline): SGDLS, YYNGEE. The CDR3 sequence is CASSVTGGQETQYF. CDR3 DNA sequence: TGTGCCAGCAGCGTTACGGGGGGACAAGAGACCCAGTACTTC.

The V call is TRBV28, the J call TRBJ2-1; TRBD1 agrees at 9 bases. The CDR3 runs 14 residues. V was clipped by 5 bases and J by 7 bases; unmatched bases: 6. Germline CDR1 reads MDHEN; CDR2 reads SYDVKM. Here the CDR3 reads CASSQTGGNNEQFF. The CDR3 region has the DNA TGTGCCAGCAGTCAAACAGGGGGCAATAATGAGCAGTTCTTC.

The chain employs TRBV5-1 and TRBJ2-3, with 8 nucleotides matching TRBD2. With 3 bases clipped from V and 0 bases from J, the junction kept 3 bases outside the gene matches. Germline V gives CDR1 SGHRS, CDR2 YFSETQ. The CDR3 extends over 15 amino acids. CDR3 DNA sequence: TGCGCCAGCAGCTCTTTAGCGGGGAGCACAGATACGCAGTATTTT. This sequence encodes CASSSLAGSTDTQYF. Supplemented by reference TRBV5-1 and TRBJ2-3, the full variable domain reads KAGVTQTPRYLIKTRGQQVTLSCSPISGHRSVSWYQQTPGQGLQFLFEYFSETQRNKGNFPGRFSGRQFSNSRSEMNVSTLELGDSALYLCASSSLAGSTDTQYFGPGTRLTVL.

The V call is TRBV7-2, the J call TRBJ1-5; 9 bases map to TRBD1. This CDR3 is 15 amino acids long. Germline lookup yields CDR1 SGHTA and CDR2 FQGNSA. Trimming cost V 5 bases and J 6 bases; bases outside gene matches: 8. The CDR3 here is CASSPIQGAGQPQHF. Here the CDR3 DNA reads TGTGCCAGCAGCCCCATACAGGGGGCTGGTCAGCCCCAGCATTTT.

The V gene is TRBV7-3, the J gene TRBJ2-1, with no clear D. Germline V gene sequence: CDR1 SGHTA, CDR2 FQGTGA. V lost 4 bases and J lost 7, with 14 bases in between. The CDR3 is made up of 14 amino acids. The CDR3 region is CASSSDSFFNEQFF. In nucleotides, the CDR3 is TGTGCCAGCAGCTCTGACTCTTTTTTTAATGAGCAGTTCTTC.

In its sample, this clone was seen a few times. The V call is TRBV5-1, the J call TRBJ1-4, with 7 bases identical to TRBD1. Germline lookup yields CDR1 SGHRS and CDR2 YFSETQ. V was pared by 4 bases and J by 6 bases, with 6 bases of the junction left unmatched. This CDR3 is built from 14 residues. The CDR3 region has the DNA TGCGCCAGCAGCCCAGGACAGGTCCATGAAAAACTGTTTTTT. This gives the protein CASSPGQVHEKLFF.

The gene calls are TRBV12-3 or TRBV12-4 and TRBJ1-6; TRBD1 aligns across 8 bases. V lost 6 bases, J lost 7 bases, and 2 bases stayed unmatched. The CDR3 contains 13 residues. This chain's CDR3 is CASSRDRNSPLHF. DNA of the CDR3: TGTGCCAGCAGCCGGGACAGGAATTCACCCCTCCACTTT.

The chain joins TRBV5-5 to TRBJ2-7, with 7 bases fitting TRBD1. CDR1 and CDR2 from the germline V gene are SGHKS and YYEKEE (reference sequence). This CDR3 comprises 18 residues. Losses at the gene ends were 0 bases for V and 1 base for J; bases not matched to a gene: 13. The CDR3 bases are TGTGCCAGCAGCTTGGTTCCGCCGGGACAGCTTGGGTCCTACGAGCAGTACTTC. Translating it yields CASSLVPPGQLGSYEQYF.

This clone was detected only a few times. The chain combines TRBV7-9 with TRBJ1-6, with TRBD1 matching 7 bases. The CDR3 loop spans 14 amino acids. CDR1 and CDR2 from the germline V gene are SEHNR and FQNEAQ (reference sequence). The J segment lost 7 bases and the V segment lost 5 bases, leaving 5 bases of the junction unmatched. DNA for the CDR3: TGTGCCAGCAGCCAGACAGGGAAGAATTCACCCCTCCACTTT. Its protein product is CASSQTGKNSPLHF.

The genes are TRBV20-1 and TRBJ1-6; D possibly corresponds to TRBD1 (5 bases). Germline CDR1 DFQATT, CDR2 SNEGSKA (reference sequence). This CDR3 contains 16 residues. V was pared by 3 bases and J by 2 bases, with 14 bases between. CDR3 bases: TGCAGTGCTAGTTTTCCAGGGTCAACCTATAATTCACCCCTCCACTTT. Protein: CSASFPGSTYNSPLHF.

J is TRBJ1-2 and V is TRBV29-1; D is undetermined. The CDR3 contains 16 residues. Germline loops: CDR1 SQVTM, CDR2 ANQGSEA. The V gene lost 4 bases and the J gene lost 8 bases, with 26 bases spanning the gap. DNA for the CDR3: TGCAGCGTTGCACCCAACGAGGCAGTAGAGTATCCGGGCTACACCTTC. Its translation is CSVAPNEAVEYPGYTF.

This rearrangement joins TRBV28 to TRBJ2-7; 8 bases are a match to TRBD2. The CDR3 runs to 16 residues. Germline loops: CDR1 MDHEN, CDR2 SYDVKM. V lost 2 bases and J lost 4; bases outside the gene matches: 10. CDR3 DNA sequence: TGTGCCAGCAGTTTACCCCTCGGGACGGGAGGGTACGAGCAGTACTTC. It codes for CASSLPLGTGGYEQYF.

The chain is built from TRBV2 and TRBJ1-5; tentatively, D is TRBD1 (6 bases). The germline CDR1 and CDR2 sequences are SNHLY and FYNNEI. V was trimmed by 6 bases and J by 0 bases, leaving 18 bases between them. The CDR3 is made up of 17 amino acids. CDR3 bases: TGTGCCAGCAGGGGCCCGACAGGATACAATAGCAATCAGCCCCAGCATTTT. This encodes CASRGPTGYNSNQPQHF.

This clone was counted a few times. The CDR3 loop is CSAGEGGHAEAFF. In nucleotides, the CDR3 is TGCAGCGCCGGAGAGGGGGGGCACGCTGAAGCTTTCTTT. This chain uses TRBV29-1 with TRBJ1-1; TRBD1 might be the D (6 bases). This CDR3 contains 13 residues. The germline gives CDR1 SQVTM, CDR2 ANQGSEA. Trimming left V 7 bases short and J 6 bases short, with 18 bases between.

J is TRBJ1-4 and V is TRBV28; D not resolved. The CDR3 loop spans 13 amino acids. Trimming took 3 bases from V and 4 from J, leaving 6 bases between them. The germline gives CDR1 MDHEN, CDR2 SYDVKM. The CDR3 DNA follows: TGTGCCAGCAGTTTCCGGGTTAATGAAAAACTGTTTTTT. Amino acid sequence: CASSFRVNEKLFF.

The chain combines TRBV5-4 with TRBJ1-6, with a tentative D call TRBD1 (6 bases). CDR3 length: 17 amino acids. V lost 4 bases and J lost 0, with 14 bases in between. The germline CDR1 and CDR2 sequences are SGHNT and YYREEE (reference sequence). The CDR3 DNA is TGTGCCAGCAGCACCGGACAGACCCGCTCCTATAATTCACCCCTCCACTTT. Its protein product is CASSTGQTRSYNSPLHF.

The chain couples TRBV15 to TRBJ2-7, with D perhaps matching TRBD1 (5 bases). Germline CDR1 LNHNV, CDR2 YYDKDF (reference sequence). Trimming removed 5 bases from V and 3 bases from J, with 14 bases in between. CDR3 length equals 14 residues. The CDR3 nucleotides are TGTGCCACCAGCTACTGGGGCTCTAGCTACGAGCAGTACTTC. Its protein is CATSYWGSSYEQYF.